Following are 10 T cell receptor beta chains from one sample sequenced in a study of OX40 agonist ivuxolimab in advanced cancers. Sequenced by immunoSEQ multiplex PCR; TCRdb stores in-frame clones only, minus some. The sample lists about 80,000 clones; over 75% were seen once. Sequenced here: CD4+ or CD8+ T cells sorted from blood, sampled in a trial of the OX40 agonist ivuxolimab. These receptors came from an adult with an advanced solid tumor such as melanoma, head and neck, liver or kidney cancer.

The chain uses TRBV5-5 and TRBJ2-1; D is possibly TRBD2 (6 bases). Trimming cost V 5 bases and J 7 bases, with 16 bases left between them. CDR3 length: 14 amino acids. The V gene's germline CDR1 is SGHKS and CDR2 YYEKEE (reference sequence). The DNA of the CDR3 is TGTGCCAGCAGGTTCGGGGGTTTCAAGAATGAGCAGTTCTTC. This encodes CASRFGGFKNEQFF. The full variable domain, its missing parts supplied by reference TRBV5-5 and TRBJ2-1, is DAGVTQSPTHLIKTRGQQVTLRCSPISGHKSVSWYQQVLGQGPQFIFQYYEKEERGRGNFPDRFSARQFPNYSSELNVNALLLGDSALYLCASRFGGFKNEQFFGPGTRLTVL.

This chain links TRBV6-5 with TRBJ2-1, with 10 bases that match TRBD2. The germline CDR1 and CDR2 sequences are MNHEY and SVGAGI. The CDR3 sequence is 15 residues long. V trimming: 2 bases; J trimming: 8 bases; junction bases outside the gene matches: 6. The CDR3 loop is CASSYGGTSGDEQFF. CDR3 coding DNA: TGTGCCAGCAGTTACGGGGGTACTAGCGGGGATGAGCAGTTCTTC.

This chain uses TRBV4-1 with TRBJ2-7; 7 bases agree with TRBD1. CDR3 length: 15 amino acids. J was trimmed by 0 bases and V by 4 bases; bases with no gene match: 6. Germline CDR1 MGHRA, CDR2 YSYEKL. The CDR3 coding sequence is TGCGCCAGCAGCCTCAGGACAGGACCCTCCTACGAGCAGTACGTC. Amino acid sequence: CASSLRTGPSYEQYV.

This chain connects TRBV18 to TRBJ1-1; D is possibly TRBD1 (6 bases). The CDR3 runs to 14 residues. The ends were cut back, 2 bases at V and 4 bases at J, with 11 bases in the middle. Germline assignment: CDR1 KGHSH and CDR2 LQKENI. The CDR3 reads CASSPGGAVTEAFF. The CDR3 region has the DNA TGTGCCAGCTCACCAGGGGGCGCGGTCACTGAAGCTTTCTTT.

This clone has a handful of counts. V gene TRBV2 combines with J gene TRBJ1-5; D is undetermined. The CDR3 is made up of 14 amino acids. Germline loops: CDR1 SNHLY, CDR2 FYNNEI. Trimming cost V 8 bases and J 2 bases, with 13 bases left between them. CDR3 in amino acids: CASGGTGGNQPQHF. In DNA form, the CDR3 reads TGTGCCAGCGGAGGCACCGGAGGCAATCAGCCCCAGCATTTT.

Here the CDR3 reads CASSSTGAARTEAFF. CDR3 in DNA: TGTGCCAGCAGCTCGACAGGGGCCGCCCGAACTGAAGCTTTCTTT. The chain has TRBV6-6 and TRBJ1-1, with 8 bases that match TRBD1. Germline lookup yields CDR1 MNHNY and CDR2 SVGAGI (reference sequence). V lost 6 bases and J lost 5; bases outside the gene matches: 11. The CDR3 runs 15 residues.

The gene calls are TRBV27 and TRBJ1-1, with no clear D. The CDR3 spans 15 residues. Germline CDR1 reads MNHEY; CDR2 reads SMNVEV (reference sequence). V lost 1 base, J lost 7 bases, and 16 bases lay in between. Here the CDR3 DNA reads TGTGCCAGCAGTTTATTAGTTGGAGGCCGGGGTGAAGCTTTCTTT. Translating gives CASSLLVGGRGEAFF.

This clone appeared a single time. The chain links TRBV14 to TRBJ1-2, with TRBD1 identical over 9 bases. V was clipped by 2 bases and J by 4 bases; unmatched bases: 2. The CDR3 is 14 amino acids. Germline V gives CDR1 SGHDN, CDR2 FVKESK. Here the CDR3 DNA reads TGTGCCAGCAGCCAAAGGACAGGGGTCTATGGCTACACCTTC. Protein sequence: CASSQRTGVYGYTF.

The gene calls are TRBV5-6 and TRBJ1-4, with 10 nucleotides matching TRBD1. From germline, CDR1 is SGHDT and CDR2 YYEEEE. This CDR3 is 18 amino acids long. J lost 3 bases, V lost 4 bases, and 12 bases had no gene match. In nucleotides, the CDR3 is TGTGCCAGCAGCCTAAACCGGGACAGGGGAACGTCTAATGAAAAACTGTTTTTT. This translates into CASSLNRDRGTSNEKLFF.

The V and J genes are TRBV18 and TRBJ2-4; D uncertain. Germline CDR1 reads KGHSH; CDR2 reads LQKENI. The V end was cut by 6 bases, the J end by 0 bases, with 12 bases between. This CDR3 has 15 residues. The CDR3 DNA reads TGTGCCAGCTCCCCCGACCTGATAGCCAAAAACATTCAGTACTTC. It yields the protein CASSPDLIAKNIQYF. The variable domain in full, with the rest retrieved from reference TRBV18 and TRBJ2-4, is NAGVMQNPRHLVRRRGQEARLRCSPMKGHSHVYWYRQLPEEGLKFMVYLQKENIIDESGMPKERFSAEFPKEGPSILRIQQVVRGDSAAYFCASSPDLIAKNIQYFGAGTRLSVL.